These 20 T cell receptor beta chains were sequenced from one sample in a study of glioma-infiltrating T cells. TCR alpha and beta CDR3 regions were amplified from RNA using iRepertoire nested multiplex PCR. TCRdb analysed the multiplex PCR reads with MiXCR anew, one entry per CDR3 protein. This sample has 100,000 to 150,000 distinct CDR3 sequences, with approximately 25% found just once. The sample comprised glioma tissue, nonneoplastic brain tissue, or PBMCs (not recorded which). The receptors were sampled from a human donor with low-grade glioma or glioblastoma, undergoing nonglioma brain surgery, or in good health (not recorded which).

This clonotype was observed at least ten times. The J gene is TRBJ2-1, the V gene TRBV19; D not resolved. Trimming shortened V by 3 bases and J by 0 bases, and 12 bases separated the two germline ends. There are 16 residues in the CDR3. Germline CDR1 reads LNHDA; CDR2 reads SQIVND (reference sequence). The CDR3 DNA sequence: TGTGCCAGTAGTATCACGGGCCCCCCCTCCTACAATGAGCAGTTCTTC. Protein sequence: CASSITGPPSYNEQFF.

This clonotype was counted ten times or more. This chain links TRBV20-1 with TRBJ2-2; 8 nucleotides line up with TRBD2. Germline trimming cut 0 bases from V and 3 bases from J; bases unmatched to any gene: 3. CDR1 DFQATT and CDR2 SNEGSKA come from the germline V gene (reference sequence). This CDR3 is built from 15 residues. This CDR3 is CSARDRGGYTGELFF. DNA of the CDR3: TGCAGTGCTAGAGATCGGGGGGGGTACACCGGGGAGCTGTTTTTT.

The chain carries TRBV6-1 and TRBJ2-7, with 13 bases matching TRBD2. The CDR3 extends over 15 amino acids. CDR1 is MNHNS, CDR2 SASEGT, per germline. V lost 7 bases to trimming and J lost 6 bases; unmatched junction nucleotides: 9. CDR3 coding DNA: TGTGCCAGCATAACCGGACTAGCGGGAGAAGGCGAGCAGTACTTC. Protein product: CASITGLAGEGEQYF.

This CDR3 reads CASNRGDGQDYRPQHF. The CDR3 bases are TGTGCCAGCAACCGAGGTGACGGACAGGACTATCGGCCCCAGCATTTT. The chain uses TRBV3-1 and TRBJ1-5; TRBD1 aligns across 7 bases. Germline-derived CDR1 and CDR2 are LGHDT and YNNKEL (reference sequence). Unmatched junction bases numbered 18, after V lost 7 bases and J lost 9 bases. The CDR3 sequence is 16 residues long.

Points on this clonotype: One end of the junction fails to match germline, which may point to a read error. The CDR3 loop reads CASSQDRGNSQETKYF. Here the CDR3 DNA reads TGCGCCAGCAGCCAAGATCGGGGAAATAGTCAGGAGACCAAGTACTTC. This chain joins TRBV4-1 and TRBJ2-5; tentatively, D is TRBD2 (5 bases). The CDR3 has 16 amino acids. Germline V gives CDR1 MGHRA, CDR2 YSYEKL.

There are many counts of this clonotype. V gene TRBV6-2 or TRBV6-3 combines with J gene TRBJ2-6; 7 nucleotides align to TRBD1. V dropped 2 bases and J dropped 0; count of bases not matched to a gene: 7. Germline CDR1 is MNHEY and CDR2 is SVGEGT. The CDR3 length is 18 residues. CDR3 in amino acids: CASSYADRSYSGANVLTF. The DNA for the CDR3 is TGTGCCAGCAGTTACGCGGACAGGTCCTACTCTGGGGCCAACGTCCTGACTTTC.

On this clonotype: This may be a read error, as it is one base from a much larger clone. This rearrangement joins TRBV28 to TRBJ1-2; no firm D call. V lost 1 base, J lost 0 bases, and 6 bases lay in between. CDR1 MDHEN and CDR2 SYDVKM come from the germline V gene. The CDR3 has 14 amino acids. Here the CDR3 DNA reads TGTGCCAGCAGTTTATTTAAGGCTAACTATGGCTACACCTTC. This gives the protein CASSLFKANYGYTF.

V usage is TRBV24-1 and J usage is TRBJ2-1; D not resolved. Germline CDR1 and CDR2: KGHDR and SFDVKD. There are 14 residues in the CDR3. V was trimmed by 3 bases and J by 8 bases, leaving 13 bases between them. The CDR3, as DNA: TGTGCCACCAGTGATACCGGACGGTCCTATGAGCAGTTCTTC. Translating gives CATSDTGRSYEQFF.

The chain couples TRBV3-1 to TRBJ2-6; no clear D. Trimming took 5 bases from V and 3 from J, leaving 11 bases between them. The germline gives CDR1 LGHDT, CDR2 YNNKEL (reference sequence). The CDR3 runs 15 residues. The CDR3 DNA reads TGTGCCAGCAGCTACAGCCTGGGTGGGGCCAACGTCCTGACTTTC. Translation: CASSYSLGGANVLTF.

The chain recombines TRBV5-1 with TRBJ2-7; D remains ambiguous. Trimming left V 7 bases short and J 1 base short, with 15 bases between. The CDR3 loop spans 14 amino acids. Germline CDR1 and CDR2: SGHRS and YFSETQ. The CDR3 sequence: CASGRTSLSYEQYF. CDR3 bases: TGCGCCAGCGGACGGACCTCCCTTTCCTACGAGCAGTACTTC. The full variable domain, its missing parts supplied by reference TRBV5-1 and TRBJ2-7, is KAGVTQTPRYLIKTRGQQVTLSCSPISGHRSVSWYQQTPGQGLQFLFEYFSETQRNKGNFPGRFSGRQFSNSRSEMNVSTLELGDSALYLCASGRTSLSYEQYFGPGTRLTVT.

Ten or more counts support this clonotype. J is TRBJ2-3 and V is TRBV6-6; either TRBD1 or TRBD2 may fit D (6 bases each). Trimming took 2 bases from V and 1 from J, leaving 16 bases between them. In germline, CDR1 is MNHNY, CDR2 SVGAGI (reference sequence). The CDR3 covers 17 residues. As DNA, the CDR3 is TGTGCCAGCAGTTACAAGAGACCTGGGGGGCGCACAGATACGCAGTATTTT. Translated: CASSYKRPGGRTDTQYF.

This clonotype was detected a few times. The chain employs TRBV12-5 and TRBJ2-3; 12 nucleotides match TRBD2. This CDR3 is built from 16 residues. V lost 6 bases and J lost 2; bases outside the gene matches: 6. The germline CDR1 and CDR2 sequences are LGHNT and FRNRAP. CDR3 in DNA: TGTGCTAGTGGACTCGGACTAGCGGGGATCACAGATACGCAGTATTTT. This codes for CASGLGLAGITDTQYF.

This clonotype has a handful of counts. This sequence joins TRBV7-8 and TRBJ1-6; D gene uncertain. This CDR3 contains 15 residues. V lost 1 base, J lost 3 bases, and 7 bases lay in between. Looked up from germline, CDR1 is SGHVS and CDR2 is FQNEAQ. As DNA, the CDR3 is TGTGCCAGCAGCTTAGGGACGGTCTATAATTCACCCCTCCACTTT. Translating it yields CASSLGTVYNSPLHF.

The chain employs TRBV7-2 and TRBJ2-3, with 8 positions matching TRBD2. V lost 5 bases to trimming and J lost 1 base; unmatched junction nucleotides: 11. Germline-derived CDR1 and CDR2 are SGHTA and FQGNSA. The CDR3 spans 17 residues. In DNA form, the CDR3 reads TGTGCCAGCAGCCACGCAGCGTCAGCGGGAGGCACAGATACGCAGTATTTT. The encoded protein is CASSHAASAGGTDTQYF.

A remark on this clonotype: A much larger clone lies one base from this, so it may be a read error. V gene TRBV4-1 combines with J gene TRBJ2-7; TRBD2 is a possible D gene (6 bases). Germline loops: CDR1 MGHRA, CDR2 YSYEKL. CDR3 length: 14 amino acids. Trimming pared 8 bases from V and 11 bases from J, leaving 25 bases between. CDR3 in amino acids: CASGLSRGISGEYF. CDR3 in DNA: TGCGCCAGCGGCCTATCCCGGGGGATCTCCGGAGAGTACTTC.

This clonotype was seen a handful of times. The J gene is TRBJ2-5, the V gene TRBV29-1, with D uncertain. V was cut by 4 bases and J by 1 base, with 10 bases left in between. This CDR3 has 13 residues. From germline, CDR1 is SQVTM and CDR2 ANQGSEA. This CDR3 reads CSVVGTSQETQYF. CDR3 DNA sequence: TGCAGCGTTGTGGGTACATCCCAAGAGACCCAGTACTTC.

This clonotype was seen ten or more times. The CDR3 DNA reads as TGTGCCAGCAGTGACTCGAGGACCGGGTCCAGCTACACCTTC. Translation: CASSDSRTGSSYTF. The chain joins TRBV2 to TRBJ1-2; D call uncertain. The CDR3 sequence is 14 residues long. Trimming took off 3 bases at V and 9 bases at J, with 17 bases between the two ends. Germline V gene data show CDR1 as SNHLY and CDR2 as FYNNEI.

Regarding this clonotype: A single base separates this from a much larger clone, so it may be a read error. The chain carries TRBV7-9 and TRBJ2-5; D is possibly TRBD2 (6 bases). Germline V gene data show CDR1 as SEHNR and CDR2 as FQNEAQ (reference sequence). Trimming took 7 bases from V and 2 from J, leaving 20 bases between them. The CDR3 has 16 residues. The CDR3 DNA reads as TGTGCCAGCATCTCCGCCCTTAGCGGAGTACAAGAGACCCAGTACTTC. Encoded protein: CASISALSGVQETQYF.

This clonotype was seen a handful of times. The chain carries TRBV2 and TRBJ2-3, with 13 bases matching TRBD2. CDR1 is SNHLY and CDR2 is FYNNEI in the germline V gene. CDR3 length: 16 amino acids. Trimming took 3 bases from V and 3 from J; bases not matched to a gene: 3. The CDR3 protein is CASSDGLAGATDTQYF. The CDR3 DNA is TGTGCCAGCAGTGACGGACTAGCGGGAGCGACAGATACGCAGTATTTT.

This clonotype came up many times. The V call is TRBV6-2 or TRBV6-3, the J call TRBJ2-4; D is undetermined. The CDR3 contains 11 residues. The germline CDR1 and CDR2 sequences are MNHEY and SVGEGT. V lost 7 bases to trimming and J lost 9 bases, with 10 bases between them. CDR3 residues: CASTLGVIQYF. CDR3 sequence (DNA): TGTGCCAGCACCCTCGGAGTCATTCAGTACTTC.